The clone carrying this T cell receptor beta chain showed up just once. Data came from immunoSEQ multiplex PCR; TCRdb stores just in-frame clones and leaves some out. The sample contains 250,000 to 350,000 clones, nearly 90% of which appear only once. The cohort comprised adults aged about 18 to 100 years residing in around 25 US areas. Cohort 3 donors counted as recovered after two negative PCRs, clearance, or resolved symptoms. The sample originates from a study of blood T cell repertoires in COVID-19. On the study more broadly: Sites in the United States, Italy and Spain provided acute and convalescent COVID-19 samples.

The CDR3 sequence is 13 residues long. CDR1 is LNHDA and CDR2 is SQIVND in the germline V gene (reference sequence). Trimming removed 4 bases from V and 5 bases from J, with 11 bases in between. The source of this sequence is a woman in her 30s who had recovered from COVID-19. The chain is built from TRBV19 and TRBJ2-5; D gene unclear. Input material: PBMCs or T cells enriched from blood (not recorded which). CDR3 coding DNA: TGTGCCAGTAGTACTGACGAGGTTGAGACCCAGTACTTC. Translation: CASSTDEVETQYF.